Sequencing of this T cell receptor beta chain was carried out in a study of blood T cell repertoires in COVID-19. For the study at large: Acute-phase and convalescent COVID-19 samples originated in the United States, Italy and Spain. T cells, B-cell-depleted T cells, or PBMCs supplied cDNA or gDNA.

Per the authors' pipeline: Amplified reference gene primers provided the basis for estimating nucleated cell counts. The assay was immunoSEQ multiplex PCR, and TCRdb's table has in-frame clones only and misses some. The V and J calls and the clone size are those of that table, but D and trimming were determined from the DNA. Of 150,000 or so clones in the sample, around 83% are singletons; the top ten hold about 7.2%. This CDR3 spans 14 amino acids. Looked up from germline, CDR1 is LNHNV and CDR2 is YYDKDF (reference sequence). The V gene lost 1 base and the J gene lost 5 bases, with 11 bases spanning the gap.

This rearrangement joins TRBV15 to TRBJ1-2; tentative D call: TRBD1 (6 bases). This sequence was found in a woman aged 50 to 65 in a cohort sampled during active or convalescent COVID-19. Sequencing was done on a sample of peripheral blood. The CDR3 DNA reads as TGTGCCACCAGCAGAGGGGGCACAGGGTATGGCTACACCTTC. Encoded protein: CATSRGGTGYGYTF.